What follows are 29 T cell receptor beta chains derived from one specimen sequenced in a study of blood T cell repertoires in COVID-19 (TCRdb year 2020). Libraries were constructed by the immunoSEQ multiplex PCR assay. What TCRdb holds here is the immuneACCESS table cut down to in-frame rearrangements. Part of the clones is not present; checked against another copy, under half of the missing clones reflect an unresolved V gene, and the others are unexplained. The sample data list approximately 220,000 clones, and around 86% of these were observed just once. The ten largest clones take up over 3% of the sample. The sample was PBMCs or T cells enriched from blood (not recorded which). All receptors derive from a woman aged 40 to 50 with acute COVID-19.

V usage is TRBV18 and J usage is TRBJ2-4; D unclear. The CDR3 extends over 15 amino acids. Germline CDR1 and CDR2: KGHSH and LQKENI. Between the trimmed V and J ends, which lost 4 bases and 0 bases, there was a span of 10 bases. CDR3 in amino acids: CASSLSSLAKNIQYF. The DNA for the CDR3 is TGTGCCAGCTCACTCTCCTCCCTAGCCAAAAACATTCAGTACTTC.

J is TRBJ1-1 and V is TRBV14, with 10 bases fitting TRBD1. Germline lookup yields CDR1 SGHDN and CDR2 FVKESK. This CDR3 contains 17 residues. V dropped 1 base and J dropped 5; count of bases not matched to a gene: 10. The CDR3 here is CASSQVTLWGQGTEAFF. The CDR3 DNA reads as TGTGCCAGCAGCCAAGTGACATTGTGGGGACAGGGGACTGAAGCTTTCTTT.

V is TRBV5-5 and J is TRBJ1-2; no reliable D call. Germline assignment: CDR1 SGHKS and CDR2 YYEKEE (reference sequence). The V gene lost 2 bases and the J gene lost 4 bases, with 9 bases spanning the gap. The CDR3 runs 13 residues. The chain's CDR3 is CASSFRGSYGYTF. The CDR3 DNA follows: TGTGCCAGCAGCTTCAGAGGGAGCTATGGCTACACCTTC.

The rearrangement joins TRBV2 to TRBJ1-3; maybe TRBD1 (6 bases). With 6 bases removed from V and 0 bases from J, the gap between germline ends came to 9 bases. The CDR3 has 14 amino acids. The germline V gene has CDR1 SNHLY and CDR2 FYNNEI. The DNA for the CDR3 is TGTGCCAGCAGGGACAGAGTCTCTGGAAACACCATATATTTT. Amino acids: CASRDRVSGNTIYF. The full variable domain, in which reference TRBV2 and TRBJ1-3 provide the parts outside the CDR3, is EPEVTQTPSHQVTQMGQEVILRCVPISNHLYFYWYRQILGQKVEFLVSFYNNEISEKSEIFDDQFSVERPDGSNFTLKIRSTKLEDSAMYFCASRDRVSGNTIYFGEGSWLTVV.

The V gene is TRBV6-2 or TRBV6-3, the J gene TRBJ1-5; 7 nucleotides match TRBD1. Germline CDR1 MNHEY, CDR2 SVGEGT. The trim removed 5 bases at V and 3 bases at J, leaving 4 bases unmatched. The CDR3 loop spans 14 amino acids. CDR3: CASSDGTANQPQHF. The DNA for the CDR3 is TGTGCCAGCAGTGACGGGACAGCCAATCAGCCCCAGCATTTT.

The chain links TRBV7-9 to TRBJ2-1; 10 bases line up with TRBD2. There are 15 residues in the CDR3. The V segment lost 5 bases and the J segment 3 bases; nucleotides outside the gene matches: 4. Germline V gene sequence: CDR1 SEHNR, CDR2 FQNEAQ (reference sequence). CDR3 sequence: CASSQSSGGYNEQFF. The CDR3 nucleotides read TGTGCCAGCAGCCAATCTAGCGGGGGCTACAATGAGCAGTTCTTC.

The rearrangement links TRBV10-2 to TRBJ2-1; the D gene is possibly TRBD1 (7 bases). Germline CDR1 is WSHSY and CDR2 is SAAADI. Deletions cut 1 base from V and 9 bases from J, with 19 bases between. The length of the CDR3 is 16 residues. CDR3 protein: CASSELIRQGLVEQFF. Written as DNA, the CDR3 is TGCGCCAGCAGTGAGTTGATCCGACAGGGACTGGTTGAGCAGTTCTTC.

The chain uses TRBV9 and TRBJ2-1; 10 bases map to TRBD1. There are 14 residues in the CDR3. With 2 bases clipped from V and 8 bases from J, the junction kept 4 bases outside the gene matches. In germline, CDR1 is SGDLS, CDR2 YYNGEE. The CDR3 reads CASSVSGTGDEQFF. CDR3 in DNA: TGTGCCAGCAGCGTGTCCGGGACAGGGGATGAGCAGTTCTTC.

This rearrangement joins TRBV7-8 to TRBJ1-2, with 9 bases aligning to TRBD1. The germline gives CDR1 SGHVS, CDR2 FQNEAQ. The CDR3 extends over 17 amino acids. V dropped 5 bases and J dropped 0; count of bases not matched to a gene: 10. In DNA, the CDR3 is TGTGCCAGCAGCCCCGCCCCCAACAGGGGGCCTAACTATGGCTACACCTTC. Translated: CASSPAPNRGPNYGYTF.

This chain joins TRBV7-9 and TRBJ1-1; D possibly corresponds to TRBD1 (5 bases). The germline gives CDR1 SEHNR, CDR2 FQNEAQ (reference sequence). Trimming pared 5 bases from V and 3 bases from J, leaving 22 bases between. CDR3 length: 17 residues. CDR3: CASSAGTLLGRDTEAFF. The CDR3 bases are TGTGCCAGCAGCGCGGGGACGTTGTTGGGGCGGGACACTGAAGCTTTCTTT.

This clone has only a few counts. The CDR3 is CASSYGTGPSQAFF. CDR3 coding DNA: TGTGCCAGCAGTTACGGGACAGGGCCCTCTCAAGCTTTCTTT. The chain uses TRBV6-5 and TRBJ1-1; the match to TRBD1 covers 9 bases. Germline CDR1 MNHEY, CDR2 SVGAGI. There are 14 residues in the CDR3. After removal of 2 bases from V and 9 bases from J, the junction contained 7 bases not matched to a gene.

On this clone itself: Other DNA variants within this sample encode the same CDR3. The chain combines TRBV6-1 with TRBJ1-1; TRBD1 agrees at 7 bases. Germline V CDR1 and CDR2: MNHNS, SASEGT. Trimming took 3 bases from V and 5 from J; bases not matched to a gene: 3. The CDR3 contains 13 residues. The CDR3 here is CASSERQGTEAFF. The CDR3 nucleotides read TGTGCCAGCAGTGAGAGACAGGGTACTGAAGCTTTCTTT.

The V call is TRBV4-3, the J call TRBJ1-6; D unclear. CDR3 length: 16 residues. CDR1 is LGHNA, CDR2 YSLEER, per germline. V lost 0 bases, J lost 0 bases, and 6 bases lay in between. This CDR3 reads CASSQEVSSYNSPLHF. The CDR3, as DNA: TGCGCCAGCAGCCAAGAAGTGAGCTCCTATAATTCACCCCTCCACTTT.

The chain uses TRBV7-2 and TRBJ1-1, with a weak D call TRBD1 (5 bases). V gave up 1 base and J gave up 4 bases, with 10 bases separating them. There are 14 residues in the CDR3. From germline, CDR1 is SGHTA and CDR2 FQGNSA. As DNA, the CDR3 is TGTGCCAGCAGCTTAGGAGGAAGGGGCACTGAAGCTTTCTTT. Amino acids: CASSLGGRGTEAFF.

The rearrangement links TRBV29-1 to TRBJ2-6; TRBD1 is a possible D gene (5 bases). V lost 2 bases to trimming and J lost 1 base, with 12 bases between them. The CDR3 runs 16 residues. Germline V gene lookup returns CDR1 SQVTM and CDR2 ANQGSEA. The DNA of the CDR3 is TGCAGCGTTGAAACCGGGTCAGGGTCTGGGGCCAACGTCCTGACTTTC. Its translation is CSVETGSGSGANVLTF.

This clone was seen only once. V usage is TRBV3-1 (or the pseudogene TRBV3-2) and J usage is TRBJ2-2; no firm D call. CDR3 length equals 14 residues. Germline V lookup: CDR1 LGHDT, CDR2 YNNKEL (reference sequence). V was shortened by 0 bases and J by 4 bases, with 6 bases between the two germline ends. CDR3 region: CASSQEYVTGELFF. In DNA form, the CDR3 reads TGTGCCAGCAGCCAAGAGTATGTCACCGGGGAGCTGTTTTTT.

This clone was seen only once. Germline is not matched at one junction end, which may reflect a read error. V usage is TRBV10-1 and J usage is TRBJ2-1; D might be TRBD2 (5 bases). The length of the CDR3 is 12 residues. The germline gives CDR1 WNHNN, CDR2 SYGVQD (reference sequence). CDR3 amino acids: CASSESGTGSVF. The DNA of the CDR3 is TGCGCCAGCAGTGAGTCGGGTACGGGATCGGTCTTC.

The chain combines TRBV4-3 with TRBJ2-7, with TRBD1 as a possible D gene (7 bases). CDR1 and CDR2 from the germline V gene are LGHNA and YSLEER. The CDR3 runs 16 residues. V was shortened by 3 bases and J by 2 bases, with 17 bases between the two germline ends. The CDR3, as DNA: TGCGCCAGCAGCCATGAAGAAGGGGGGACAGCCTACGAGCAGTACTTC. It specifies CASSHEEGGTAYEQYF.

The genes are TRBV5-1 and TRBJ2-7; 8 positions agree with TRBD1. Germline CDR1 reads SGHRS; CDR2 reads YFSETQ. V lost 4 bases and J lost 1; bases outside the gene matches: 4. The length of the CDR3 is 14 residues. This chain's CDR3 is CASSPGTGSYEQYV. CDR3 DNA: TGCGCCAGCAGCCCGGGGACAGGATCCTACGAGCAGTACGTC.

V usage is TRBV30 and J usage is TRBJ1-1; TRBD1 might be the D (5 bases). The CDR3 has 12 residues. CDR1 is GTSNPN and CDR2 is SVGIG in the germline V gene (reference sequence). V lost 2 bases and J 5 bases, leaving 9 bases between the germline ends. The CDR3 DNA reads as TGTGCCTGGAGTAACCGGGGGACTGAAGCTTTCTTT. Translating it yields CAWSNRGTEAFF.

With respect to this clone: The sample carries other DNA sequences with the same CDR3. The CDR3 here is CASSLDSYGYTF. In DNA, the CDR3 is TGTGCCAGCAGCCTCGACAGCTATGGCTACACCTTC. The chain combines TRBV5-4 with TRBJ1-2; weak D call: TRBD1 (5 bases). V lost 4 bases, J lost 4 bases, and 8 bases lay in between. This CDR3 spans 12 amino acids. Germline CDR1 SGHNT, CDR2 YYREEE (reference sequence).

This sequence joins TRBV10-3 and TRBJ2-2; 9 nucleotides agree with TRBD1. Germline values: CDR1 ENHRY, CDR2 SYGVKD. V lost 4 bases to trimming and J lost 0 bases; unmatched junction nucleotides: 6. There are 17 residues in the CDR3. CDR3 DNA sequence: TGTGCCATCAGTGCTTTGGACAGGGGCTCGAACACCGGGGAGCTGTTTTTT. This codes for CAISALDRGSNTGELFF.

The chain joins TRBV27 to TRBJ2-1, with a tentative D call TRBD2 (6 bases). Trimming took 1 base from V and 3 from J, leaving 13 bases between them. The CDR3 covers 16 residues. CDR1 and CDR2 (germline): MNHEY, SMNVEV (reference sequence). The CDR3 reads CASSLWASDLYNEQFF. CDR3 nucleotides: TGTGCCAGCAGTTTATGGGCTAGCGACCTCTACAATGAGCAGTTCTTC.

CDR3 bases: TGTGCCAGCAGCTTTGGACAGGGAGGTTATTCACCCCTCCACTTT. Translated: CASSFGQGGYSPLHF. This chain joins TRBV5-8 and TRBJ1-6; 8 bases agree with TRBD1. The ends lost 2 bases at V and 8 bases at J; junction bases unmatched: 6. CDR3 length: 15 residues. Germline V gives CDR1 SGHTS, CDR2 YDEGEE.

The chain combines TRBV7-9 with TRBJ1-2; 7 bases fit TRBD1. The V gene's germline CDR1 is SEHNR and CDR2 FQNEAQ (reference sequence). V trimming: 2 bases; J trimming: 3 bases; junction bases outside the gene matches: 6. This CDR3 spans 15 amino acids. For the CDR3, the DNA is TGTGCCAGCAGCTTATTAGACAGGGTGGACTATGGCTACACCTTC. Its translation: CASSLLDRVDYGYTF.

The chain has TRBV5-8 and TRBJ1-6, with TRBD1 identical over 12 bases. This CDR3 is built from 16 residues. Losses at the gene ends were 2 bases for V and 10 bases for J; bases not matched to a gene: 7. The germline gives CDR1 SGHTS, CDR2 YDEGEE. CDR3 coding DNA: TGTGCCAGCAGCTTTACGGGACAGGGGGCAACCTCACCCCTCCACTTT. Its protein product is CASSFTGQGATSPLHF.

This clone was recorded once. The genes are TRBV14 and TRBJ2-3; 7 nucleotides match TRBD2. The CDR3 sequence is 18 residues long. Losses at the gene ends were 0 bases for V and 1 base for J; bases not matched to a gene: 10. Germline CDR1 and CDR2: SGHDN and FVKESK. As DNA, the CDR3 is TGTGCCAGCAGCCAAGATCTTTTTGGTAGCGGGCGCACAGATACGCAGTATTTT. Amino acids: CASSQDLFGSGRTDTQYF.

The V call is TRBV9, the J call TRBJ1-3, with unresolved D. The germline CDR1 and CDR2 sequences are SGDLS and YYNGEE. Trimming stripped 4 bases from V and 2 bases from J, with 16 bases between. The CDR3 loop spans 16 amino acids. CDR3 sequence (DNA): TGTGCCAGCAGCCCTCAGTTGTGGTACCCTGGAAACACCATATATTTT. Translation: CASSPQLWYPGNTIYF.

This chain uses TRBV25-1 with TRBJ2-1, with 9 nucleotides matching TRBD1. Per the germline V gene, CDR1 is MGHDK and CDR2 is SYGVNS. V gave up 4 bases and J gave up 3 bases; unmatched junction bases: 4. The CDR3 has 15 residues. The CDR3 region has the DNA TGTGCCAGCAGTGCTGGACAGGGGATCTACAATGAGCAGTTCTTC. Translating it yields CASSAGQGIYNEQFF.